This T cell receptor (beta chain) appears in the sequencing data of a study of cytomegalovirus exposure and HLA in healthy donors. A word on this clone: The antigen is not known.

CDR3 length equals 14 residues. Germline V gene lookup returns CDR1 GTSNPN and CDR2 SVGIG (reference sequence). The V segment lost 3 bases and the J segment 3 bases; nucleotides outside the gene matches: 2. Researchers ran the PCR with 60 Vbeta and 13 Jbeta primers. The table came from immunoSEQ multiplex PCR; TCRdb's copy has only in-frame clones and leaves some out. The data show approximately 210,000 clones, around nine tenths seen once. Study-level findings and limits: Investigators reported 150 to 200 TCR beta chains as tied to cytomegalovirus.

The chain uses TRBV30 and TRBJ1-5; 10 positions agree with TRBD1. Material: PBMCs. The clonotype comes from a woman aged 18-29 years in good health and CMV-seronegative. CDR3 in amino acids: CAWRGTGDNQPQHF. DNA for the CDR3: TGTGCCTGGAGGGGGACAGGGGACAATCAGCCCCAGCATTTT.